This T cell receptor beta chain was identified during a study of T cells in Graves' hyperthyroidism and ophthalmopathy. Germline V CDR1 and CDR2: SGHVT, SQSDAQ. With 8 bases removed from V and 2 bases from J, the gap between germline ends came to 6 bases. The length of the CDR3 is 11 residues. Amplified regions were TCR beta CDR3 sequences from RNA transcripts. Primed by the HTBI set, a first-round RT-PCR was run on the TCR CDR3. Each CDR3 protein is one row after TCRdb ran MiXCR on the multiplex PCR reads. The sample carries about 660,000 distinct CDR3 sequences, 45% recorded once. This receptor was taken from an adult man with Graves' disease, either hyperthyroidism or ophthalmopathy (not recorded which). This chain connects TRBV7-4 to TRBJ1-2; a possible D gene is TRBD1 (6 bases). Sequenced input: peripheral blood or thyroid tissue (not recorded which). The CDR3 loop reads CASGTNYGYTF. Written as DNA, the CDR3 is TGTGCCAGCGGGACAAACTATGGCTACACCTTC. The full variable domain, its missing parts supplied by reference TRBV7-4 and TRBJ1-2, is GAGVSQSPRYKVAKRGRDVALRCDSISGHVTLYWYRQTLGQGSEVLTYSQSDAQRDKSGRPSGRFSAERPERSVSTLKIQRTEQGDSAVYLCASGTNYGYTFGSGTRLTVV.